This passage covers 30 T cell receptor beta chains from one sample sequenced in a study of T cells after yellow fever vaccination (dated by TCRdb to the late 2010s). Receptors were amplified or captured by 5' RACE. The instrument given in TCRdb is Illumina HiSeq 2500. TCRdb applied fastp at Q25 and MiXCR to the public reads, then kept only in-frame beta chains. Here each entry gathers all rows of one CDR3 protein and keeps the most common genes and DNA. This sample comprises about 120,000 distinct CDR3 sequences, approximately 7.1% of them detected only once. The ten largest clones take up roughly 2.5% of the sample. The treatment or condition label of this sample denotes: live attenuated yellow fever vaccine strain. Specimen: CD4+ T cells sorted from PBMCs, collected around 45 days after the first yellow fever vaccination. The receptors originated from a man younger than 35 who received the YFV17D yellow fever vaccine.

This clonotype appeared many times. The chain combines TRBV6-1 with TRBJ2-3; 8 nucleotides align to TRBD1. Germline V gene lookup returns CDR1 MNHNS and CDR2 SASEGT. V shed 8 bases, J shed 2 bases, and the junction held 6 bases outside the gene matches. CDR3 length: 14 residues. CDR3 region: CASRRTGLTDTQYF. The CDR3 DNA is TGTGCCAGCCGCCGGACAGGGCTCACAGATACGCAGTATTTT.

This clonotype appeared many times. The chain is built from TRBV4-3 and TRBJ2-3; 12 bases agree with TRBD2. The germline CDR1 and CDR2 sequences are LGHNA and YSLEER. The CDR3 loop spans 18 amino acids. The junction had 11 bases not matched to a gene; V was cut back by 5 bases and J by 2 bases. In DNA form, the CDR3 reads TGCGCCAGCAGCGAGACTAGCGGGGGACCTATGTACACAGATACGCAGTATTTT. Amino acids: CASSETSGGPMYTDTQYF.

The sample holds many counts of this clonotype. The J gene is TRBJ2-1, the V gene TRBV20-1; D may be TRBD2 (6 bases). Germline lookup yields CDR1 DFQATT and CDR2 SNEGSKA (reference sequence). This CDR3 comprises 16 residues. Trimming pared 3 bases from V and 0 bases from J, leaving 15 bases between. The CDR3 loop reads CSASDTGTVSYNEQFF. CDR3 DNA sequence: TGCAGTGCTAGTGACACCGGGACTGTCTCCTACAATGAGCAGTTCTTC.

This clonotype was recorded at least ten times. The chain links TRBV30 to TRBJ2-5; D possibly uses TRBD1 or TRBD2 (5 bases each). The germline V and J ends were trimmed by 4 bases and 1 base, with 16 bases remaining between them. The CDR3 is made up of 15 amino acids. In germline, CDR1 is GTSNPN, CDR2 SVGIG (reference sequence). The CDR3: CAWNPGARSQETQYF. Here the CDR3 DNA reads TGTGCCTGGAACCCCGGGGCCAGGAGCCAAGAGACCCAGTACTTC.

This clonotype has ten or more counts. This rearrangement joins TRBV4-2 to TRBJ2-5; D is unclear. Germline-derived CDR1 and CDR2 are LGHNA and YNFKEQ. The ends were cut back, 1 base at V and 1 base at J, with 7 bases in the middle. CDR3 length: 14 amino acids. The CDR3, as DNA: TGTGCCAGCAGCCAAGGAGGCAGCCAAGAGACCCAGTACTTC. Translation gives CASSQGGSQETQYF.

This clonotype was observed many times. The chain carries TRBV14 and TRBJ2-2, with D possibly matching TRBD2 (7 bases). This CDR3 is 14 amino acids long. Trimming left V 2 bases short and J 7 bases short, with 11 bases between. CDR1 and CDR2 from the germline V gene are SGHDN and FVKESK. Here the CDR3 reads CASSQWEGHGELFF. In DNA, the CDR3 is TGTGCCAGCAGCCAATGGGAGGGACACGGGGAGCTGTTTTTT.

In its sample, this clonotype was seen many times. The chain links TRBV6-1 to TRBJ1-1; D gene unclear. The CDR3 totals 15 residues. Per germline, CDR1 MNHNS and CDR2 SASEGT. Deletions cut 4 bases from V and 1 base from J, with 13 bases between. The CDR3 DNA follows: TGTGCCAGCAGTGTCATTATGGGTACGAACACTGAAGCTTTCTTT. It yields the protein CASSVIMGTNTEAFF.

A word on this clonotype: A read error may explain this, as a much larger clone is one base away. J is TRBJ2-6 and V is TRBV7-3; tentative D call: TRBD1 (6 bases). Trimming cost V 3 bases and J 4 bases, with 10 bases left between them. The CDR3 is made up of 15 amino acids. CDR1 SGHTA and CDR2 FQGTGA come from the germline V gene. The CDR3 loop reads CASSFTGPGANVLTF. CDR3 coding DNA: TGTGCCAGCAGCTTCACAGGGCCCGGGGCCAACGTCCTGACTTTC.

About this clonotype itself: Likely a read error: the CDR3 ends without its conserved phenylalanine or tryptophan. The chain couples TRBV18 to TRBJ2-5; D gene uncertain. Trimming took off 2 bases at V and 3 bases at J, with 4 bases between the two ends. Germline CDR1 and CDR2: KGHSH and LQKENI. This CDR3 region has 12 residues. The CDR3 reads CASSPGEETQYL. CDR3 in DNA: TGTGCCAGCTCACCAGGGGAAGAGACCCAGTACCTC.

Points on this clonotype: A much larger clone lies one base from this, so it may be a read error. The chain joins TRBV7-9 to TRBJ1-4; D unclear. The CDR3 sequence is 15 residues long. V was cut by 3 bases and J by 7 bases, with 15 bases left in between. Germline-derived CDR1 and CDR2 are SEHNR and FQNEAQ (reference sequence). CDR3 DNA sequence: TGTGCCAGCAGCTTCAGTCGAAACCCGGGTGAAAAACTGTTTTTT. It codes for CASSFSRNPGEKLFF.

At least ten counts were recorded for this clonotype. J is TRBJ2-5 and V is TRBV7-2, with D maybe TRBD1 (5 bases). CDR3 length: 14 amino acids. The V and J ends lost 5 bases and 3 bases respectively, with 13 bases between them. Germline V lookup: CDR1 SGHTA, CDR2 FQGNSA. The DNA of the CDR3 is TGTGCCAGCAGCCGCCAGGCACAGGAAGAGACCCAGTACTTC. It specifies CASSRQAQEETQYF.

The chain employs TRBV7-8 and TRBJ2-3, with 8 bases identical to TRBD2. Germline CDR1 SGHVS, CDR2 FQNEAQ. This CDR3 contains 19 residues. The junction had 15 bases not matched to a gene; V was cut back by 4 bases and J by 0 bases. CDR3 coding DNA: TGTGCCAGCAGCTCGCGGTTAGTCGGGATAGCGGGGAGCACAGATACGCAGTATTTT. This gives the protein CASSSRLVGIAGSTDTQYF. The variable domain in full, completed from reference TRBV7-8 and TRBJ2-3, reads GAGVSQSPRYKVAKRGQDVALRCDPISGHVSLFWYQQALGQGPEFLTYFQNEAQLDKSGLPSDRFFAERPEGSVSTLKIQRTQQEDSAVYLCASSSRLVGIAGSTDTQYFGPGTRLTVL.

This clonotype came up many times. This chain connects TRBV7-2 to TRBJ2-7; possibly TRBD1 for D (5 bases). The CDR3 is 15 amino acids. Germline V CDR1 and CDR2: SGHTA, FQGNSA. V was clipped by 1 base and J by 1 base, with 11 bases between them. CDR3 residues: CASSLDWGRSYEQYV. The CDR3 coding sequence is TGTGCCAGCAGCTTAGATTGGGGCAGATCCTACGAGCAGTACGTC.

This clonotype was observed a handful of times. The chain uses TRBV7-8 and TRBJ1-3; D gene unclear. From germline, CDR1 is SGHVS and CDR2 FQNEAQ. The CDR3 contains 14 residues. Trimming took 3 bases from V and 3 from J, leaving 9 bases between them. DNA for the CDR3: TGTGCCAGCAGCTTTGGCGACTATGGAAACACCATATATTTT. Translated: CASSFGDYGNTIYF.

This chain uses TRBV11-2 with TRBJ2-3; 13 nucleotides line up with TRBD2. CDR1 SGHAT and CDR2 FQNNGV come from the germline V gene. V lost 1 base to trimming and J lost 6 bases; unmatched junction nucleotides: 10. The length of the CDR3 is 18 residues. The CDR3 DNA follows: TGTGCCAGCAGCTTAGGTCCCCGACTAGCGGGGGGCGGGGATACGCAGTATTTT. This encodes CASSLGPRLAGGGDTQYF.

This clonotype was seen many times. The genes are TRBV5-1 and TRBJ1-1; the D gene is possibly TRBD1 (5 bases). The length of the CDR3 is 14 residues. V shed 4 bases and J shed 3 bases, with 13 bases lying between them. Germline V gene lookup returns CDR1 SGHRS and CDR2 YFSETQ. The DNA for the CDR3 is TGCGCCAGCAGCCTTAGAGGGGAGGACACTGAAGCTTTCTTT. It translates to CASSLRGEDTEAFF.

This clonotype was recorded many times. V gene TRBV7-3 combines with J gene TRBJ1-4; D unresolved. Germline V lookup: CDR1 SGHTA, CDR2 FQGTGA. Trimming removed 4 bases from V and 2 bases from J, with 11 bases in between. The CDR3 contains 15 residues. The CDR3 spells CASSSSRGTNEKLFF. The CDR3 region has the DNA TGTGCCAGCAGCTCCAGTAGAGGCACTAATGAAAAACTGTTTTTT. Full variable domain (outside the CDR3, taken from reference TRBV7-3 and TRBJ1-4): GAGVSQTPSNKVTEKGKYVELRCDPISGHTALYWYRQSLGQGPEFLIYFQGTGAADDSGLPNDRFFAVRPEGSVSTLKIQRTERGDSAVYLCASSSSRGTNEKLFFGSGTQLSVL.

This clonotype occurred a few times. The genes are TRBV12-3 or TRBV12-4 and TRBJ2-1, with D uncertain. The ends were cut back, 3 bases at V and 8 bases at J, with 20 bases in the middle. The CDR3 sequence is 16 residues long. CDR3: CASSFFFGSPKDEQFF. CDR3 sequence (DNA): TGTGCCAGCAGTTTTTTTTTTGGATCGCCCAAAGATGAGCAGTTCTTC.

The sample holds many counts of this clonotype. The chain couples TRBV5-1 to TRBJ2-3, with D uncertain. Germline-derived CDR1 and CDR2 are SGHRS and YFSETQ. This CDR3 comprises 15 residues. The V end was cut by 0 bases, the J end by 0 bases, with 8 bases between. CDR3 region: CASSLEYPSTDTQYF. In nucleotides, the CDR3 is TGCGCCAGCAGCTTGGAATACCCTAGCACAGATACGCAGTATTTT.

This clonotype was detected ten times or more. This chain links TRBV7-3 with TRBJ1-3; no reliable D call. This CDR3 spans 17 amino acids. V lost 3 bases to trimming and J lost 0 bases, with 15 bases between them. Germline CDR1 SGHTA, CDR2 FQGTGA. In DNA, the CDR3 is TGTGCCAGCAGCTTCTCCGGACCGCCTAGCTCTGGAAACACCATATATTTT. Translated, it gives CASSFSGPPSSGNTIYF.

This clonotype showed up many times. The rearrangement joins TRBV6-1 to TRBJ2-6; the D gene is possibly TRBD1 (6 bases). The germline V gene encodes CDR1 MNHNS and CDR2 SASEGT. V was shortened by 1 base and J by 0 bases, with 10 bases between the two germline ends. The CDR3 runs to 17 residues. CDR3 sequence: CASSEEQGFSGANVLTF. The CDR3 region has the DNA TGTGCCAGCAGTGAAGAACAGGGATTCTCTGGGGCCAACGTCCTGACTTTC.

The chain employs TRBV3-1 and TRBJ2-5, with 9 bases that match TRBD1. The length of the CDR3 is 15 residues. The germline gives CDR1 LGHDT, CDR2 YNNKEL (reference sequence). Germline trimming cut 11 bases from V and 1 base from J; bases unmatched to any gene: 11. The CDR3 loop reads CACCLGQGPQETQYF. Written as DNA, the CDR3 is TGTGCCTGCTGCCTCGGACAGGGGCCCCAAGAGACCCAGTACTTC.

A remark on this clonotype: At one boundary the junction diverges from the germline segment, which might be a read error. The genes are TRBV20-1 and TRBJ2-3, with D perhaps TRBD1 (6 bases). The CDR3 sequence is 15 residues long. From germline, CDR1 is DFQATT and CDR2 SNEGSKA (reference sequence). In nucleotides, the CDR3 is TGCATTGCTAGGAGTCCGGGACACAACACAGATACGCAGTATTTT. The encoded protein is CIARSPGHNTDTQYF.

This clonotype was detected ten times or more. The chain carries TRBV7-2 and TRBJ1-1; the D is unclear. Trimming left V 1 base short and J 4 bases short, with 16 bases between. This CDR3 region has 16 residues. The germline CDR1 and CDR2 sequences are SGHTA and FQGNSA. CDR3 DNA: TGTGCCAGCAGCTTAGTAGGAGGGCGCGGGTCCACTGAAGCTTTCTTT. Amino acids: CASSLVGGRGSTEAFF.

This clonotype was seen a few times. This chain connects TRBV28 to TRBJ2-2, with D unresolved. V lost 8 bases to trimming and J lost 1 base, with 11 bases between them. This CDR3 is built from 14 residues. Germline V CDR1 and CDR2: MDHEN, SYDVKM. The CDR3 loop is CASLTWGNTGELFF. The CDR3 DNA sequence: TGTGCCAGCCTGACATGGGGGAACACCGGGGAGCTGTTTTTT.

This clonotype has just a few counts. The chain joins TRBV7-3 to TRBJ2-3, with 8 bases identical to TRBD2. CDR1 and CDR2 (germline): SGHTA, FQGTGA. V shed 4 bases and J 11 bases; nucleotides not matched to a gene: 5. The CDR3 is 12 amino acids. The CDR3 DNA follows: TGTGCCAGCAGCTGGCCGGGGGGGATGCAGTATTTT. Translation: CASSWPGGMQYF.

This clonotype has only a few counts. The rearrangement links TRBV5-1 to TRBJ2-7; 9 bases fit TRBD2. The CDR3 spans 15 residues. V was clipped by 0 bases and J by 5 bases; unmatched bases: 6. The germline V gene has CDR1 SGHRS and CDR2 YFSETQ. The CDR3 loop reads CASSLGLAGINEQYF. CDR3 nucleotides: TGCGCCAGCAGCTTGGGGCTAGCGGGGATCAACGAGCAGTACTTC. The variable domain in full, with the rest retrieved from reference TRBV5-1 and TRBJ2-7, is KAGVTQTPRYLIKTRGQQVTLSCSPISGHRSVSWYQQTPGQGLQFLFEYFSETQRNKGNFPGRFSGRQFSNSRSEMNVSTLELGDSALYLCASSLGLAGINEQYFGPGTRLTVT.

In this sample, this clonotype turned up many times. The chain links TRBV12-3 or TRBV12-4 to TRBJ2-3; no firm D call. The CDR3 sequence is 13 residues long. V was cut by 5 bases and J by 6 bases, with 12 bases left in between. CDR3 in DNA: TGTGCCAGCAGTCCCCGCAATGGGGATACGCAGTATTTT. This codes for CASSPRNGDTQYF.

In its sample, this clonotype was seen many times. The genes are TRBV20-1 and TRBJ2-7; 10 bases align to TRBD1. Germline CDR1 reads DFQATT; CDR2 reads SNEGSKA (reference sequence). Trimming cost V 0 bases and J 0 bases; bases outside gene matches: 2. The CDR3 has 15 amino acids. The CDR3 coding sequence is TGCAGTGCTAGAGATAGGGACAGGGGCTCCTACGAGCAGTACTTC. It encodes CSARDRDRGSYEQYF.

This clonotype has at least ten counts. The chain combines TRBV21-1 with TRBJ1-2; the DNA was not used to check the table's D call, TRBD1. TRBV21-1 corresponds to a pseudogene. The length of the CDR3 is 12 residues. The CDR3: CASKGHHYGYTF. The CDR3, as DNA: TGTGCCAGCAAGGGACACCACTATGGCTACACCTTC.